The 18 T cell receptor beta chains presented below share a single source sample, sequenced in a study of preoperative IRX-2 immunotherapy in early breast cancer. Clones were sequenced by immunoSEQ multiplex PCR, and TCRdb holds only the in-frame ones, with some missing. The sample lists 25,000 to 30,000 clones, about 81% occurring once. Treatment given: preoperative locoregional IRX-2 cytokine immunotherapy. Sequences were derived from lymph node tissue, sampled after IRX-2 immunotherapy. The receptors shown here come from a human donor with breast cancer.

The rearrangement uses TRBV5-1 and TRBJ1-1; D gene uncertain. Trimming cost V 0 bases and J 3 bases, with 12 bases left between them. CDR1 and CDR2 (germline): SGHRS, YFSETQ. This CDR3 contains 15 residues. The DNA of the CDR3 is TGCGCCAGCAGCTTGGGTTCAGTGGGCGACACTGAAGCTTTCTTT. This gives the protein CASSLGSVGDTEAFF.

The sample holds one count of this clone. V and J are TRBV6-8 and TRBJ1-1, with 11 positions matching TRBD1. The CDR3 has 15 residues. CDR1 MNHGY and CDR2 SAAAGT come from the germline V gene. Trimming took 2 bases from V and 6 from J; bases not matched to a gene: 5. The CDR3 sequence: CASSYRTGGDPEAFF. CDR3 nucleotide sequence: TGTGCCAGCAGTTACCGGACAGGGGGCGATCCTGAAGCTTTCTTT.

This clone was seen only a few times. The chain recombines TRBV11-3 with TRBJ1-1; 9 nucleotides align to TRBD1. Losses at the gene ends were 5 bases for V and 1 base for J; bases not matched to a gene: 2. The CDR3 extends over 14 amino acids. CDR1 is SGHNT and CDR2 is YENEEA in the germline V gene. For the CDR3, the DNA is TGTGCCAGCAGCAAGACAGGGGGGAACACTGAAGCTTTCTTT. This gives the protein CASSKTGGNTEAFF.

The chain is built from TRBV7-4 and TRBJ2-1, with a weak D call TRBD2 (6 bases). V was shortened by 5 bases and J by 7 bases, with 18 bases between the two germline ends. The V gene's germline CDR1 is SGHVT and CDR2 SQSDAQ. The CDR3 spans 15 residues. The CDR3 protein is CASSRVAGTSNEQFF. CDR3 bases: TGTGCCAGCAGCCGCGTAGCCGGGACTTCAAATGAGCAGTTCTTC.

The V gene is TRBV19, the J gene TRBJ2-7; 9 nucleotides match TRBD1. Losses at the gene ends were 0 bases for V and 5 bases for J; bases not matched to a gene: 8. The CDR3 is 16 amino acids. CDR1 and CDR2 from the germline V gene are LNHDA and SQIVND (reference sequence). For the CDR3, the DNA is TGTGCCAGTAGTATAGATCGGTGGGGACAGGGCAACGAGCAGTACTTC. Translated, it gives CASSIDRWGQGNEQYF. Variable domain in full (rest from reference TRBV19 and TRBJ2-7): DGGITQSPKYLFRKEGQNVTLSCEQNLNHDAMYWYRQDPGQGLRLIYYSQIVNDFQKGDIAEGYSVSREKKESFPLTVTSAQKNPTAFYLCASSIDRWGQGNEQYFGPGTRLTVT.

The chain links TRBV29-1 to TRBJ2-3; the D gene could be TRBD1 or TRBD2 (6 bases each). Trimming removed 6 bases at V and 1 base at J, with 14 bases between. This CDR3 comprises 14 residues. The germline V gene encodes CDR1 SQVTM and CDR2 ANQGSEA. For the CDR3, the DNA is TGCAGCGTCGACGGTAGGGGGGGCACAGATACGCAGTATTTT. Protein sequence: CSVDGRGGTDTQYF.

This chain links TRBV19 with TRBJ2-3; D is unclear. V was clipped by 6 bases and J by 4 bases, with 8 bases between them. The CDR3 sequence is 12 residues long. The V gene's germline CDR1 is LNHDA and CDR2 SQIVND (reference sequence). The CDR3 loop is CASRNPPDTQYF. CDR3 DNA: TGTGCCAGTAGGAACCCCCCAGATACGCAGTATTTT.

CDR3 loop: CASSLVSGFEAFF. The CDR3 DNA is TGTGCCAGCAGTTTGGTATCCGGGTTTGAAGCTTTCTTT. The V and J genes are TRBV28 and TRBJ1-1, with unresolved D. The CDR3 spans 13 residues. V lost 3 bases, J lost 7 bases, and 12 bases lay in between. Germline loops: CDR1 MDHEN, CDR2 SYDVKM.

This clone appeared a few times. The CDR3 region has the DNA TGTGCCAGTAGCCAAACAATGGGGGGGGCGGTGAACACTGAAGCTTTCTTT. This gives the protein CASSQTMGGAVNTEAFF. The genes are TRBV19 and TRBJ1-1; maybe TRBD1 (6 bases). Trimming took 6 bases from V and 0 from J, leaving 20 bases between them. This CDR3 region has 17 residues. Germline CDR1 is LNHDA and CDR2 is SQIVND (reference sequence). The whole variable domain, filled in from reference TRBV19 and TRBJ1-1, reads DGGITQSPKYLFRKEGQNVTLSCEQNLNHDAMYWYRQDPGQGLRLIYYSQIVNDFQKGDIAEGYSVSREKKESFPLTVTSAQKNPTAFYLCASSQTMGGAVNTEAFFGQGTRLTVV.

V is TRBV15 and J is TRBJ1-4, with TRBD1 matching over 9 bases. Losses at the gene ends were 5 bases for V and 3 bases for J; bases not matched to a gene: 4. The CDR3 loop spans 15 amino acids. Germline-derived CDR1 and CDR2 are LNHNV and YYDKDF (reference sequence). The DNA of the CDR3 is TGTGCCACCAGCTGGCGGACAGGGGCTAATGAAAAACTGTTTTTT. Residues: CATSWRTGANEKLFF.

The table lists this clone with a count of one. V usage is TRBV19 and J usage is TRBJ2-7; TRBD2 agrees at 12 bases. The CDR3 spans 13 residues. The germline CDR1 and CDR2 sequences are LNHDA and SQIVND (reference sequence). Trimming cost V 6 bases and J 5 bases; bases outside gene matches: 2. The CDR3 region is CASSRLAGDEQYV. The DNA of the CDR3 is TGTGCCAGTAGCAGACTAGCGGGGGACGAGCAGTACGTC.

V is TRBV29-1 and J is TRBJ2-1; 8 positions match TRBD2. Looked up from germline, CDR1 is SQVTM and CDR2 is ANQGSEA. The CDR3 runs 13 residues. Germline trimming cut 6 bases from V and 8 bases from J; bases unmatched to any gene: 9. The CDR3 DNA follows: TGCAGCGTGGTACGGCTAGCGGGCTATGAGCAGTTCTTC. It yields the protein CSVVRLAGYEQFF.

This clone was counted a few times. The chain carries TRBV6-7 and TRBJ2-5; 7 bases map to TRBD1. TRBV6-7 is sorted into the ORF group, with uncertain function. Losses at the gene ends were 6 bases for V and 2 bases for J; bases not matched to a gene: 9. This CDR3 contains 15 residues. CDR3 loop: CASRKTRDRQETQYF. The CDR3 DNA follows: TGTGCCAGCAGAAAAACCCGGGACAGACAAGAGACCCAGTACTTC.

CDR3 DNA: TGTGCCAGCAGTACCTCGGGACAGGAAGTTAACTATGGCTACACCTTC. Translated, it gives CASSTSGQEVNYGYTF. This chain uses TRBV28 with TRBJ1-2; 8 bases agree with TRBD1. Germline V gene sequence: CDR1 MDHEN, CDR2 SYDVKM. V shed 5 bases and J 1 base; nucleotides not matched to a gene: 9. The CDR3 has 16 amino acids.

In the case of this clone: At one of its ends the junction is not consistent with the germline gene, which may arise from a read error. The chain links TRBV6-8 to TRBJ1-2; D uncertain. Germline-derived CDR1 and CDR2 are MNHGY and SAAAGT. This CDR3 spans 15 amino acids. CDR3 DNA: TGTGCCATCAGTGTTTATGCGGGCCCTGGGGATGGCTACACCTTC. Protein product: CAISVYAGPGDGYTF.

This sequence joins TRBV18 and TRBJ1-2, with a tentative D call TRBD1 (5 bases). This CDR3 spans 14 amino acids. V dropped 0 bases and J dropped 8 bases, with 13 bases sitting between them. The germline gives CDR1 KGHSH, CDR2 LQKENI. The CDR3 here is CASSPPGRSHGYTF. The CDR3 region has the DNA TGTGCCAGCTCACCACCGGGGCGTTCTCACGGCTACACCTTC.

This clone has more than one count but fewer than ten. The J gene is TRBJ2-1, the V gene TRBV11-3; D is perhaps TRBD2 (5 bases). Per germline, CDR1 SGHNT and CDR2 YENEEA. V was trimmed by 2 bases and J by 0 bases, leaving 8 bases between them. The CDR3 contains 15 residues. CDR3 sequence (DNA): TGTGCCAGCAGCTTACGCGGACTCTCCTACAATGAGCAGTTCTTC. It is translated as CASSLRGLSYNEQFF. Based on the CDR3 plus reference TRBV11-3 and TRBJ2-1, the full variable domain is EAGVVQSPRYKIIEKKQPVAFWCNPISGHNTLYWYLQNLGQGPELLIRYENEEAVDDSQLPKDRFSAERLKGVDSTLKIQPAELGDSAVYLCASSLRGLSYNEQFFGPGTRLTVL.

The CDR3 DNA reads TGTGCCAGCAGTTTAGGCGGAAACACCATATATTTT. Translating it yields CASSLGGNTIYF. The chain combines TRBV28 with TRBJ1-3; D is unclear. There are 12 residues in the CDR3. The germline V gene has CDR1 MDHEN and CDR2 SYDVKM. V lost 2 bases and J 4 bases, leaving 3 bases between the germline ends.